This TCR beta chain was obtained from a study of shared clonotypes between healthy human individuals. Adult donors, all healthy and HIV-negative, had no recent acute infections or vaccinations. Produced via immunoSEQ multiplex PCR; TCRdb's table is partial and in-frame only. Here the sample spans some 2,000,000 clones, approximately 96% being singletons. CDR1 and CDR2 from the germline V gene are MDHEN and SYDVKM. The J segment lost 3 bases and the V segment lost 6 bases, leaving 10 bases of the junction unmatched. The CDR3 totals 16 residues. The TCR sequence derives from a man younger than 30 in good health. Input material: naive CD4+ T cells sorted from blood. As to subset: CD45RA+ positively selected. This rearrangement joins TRBV28 to TRBJ2-7; 11 nucleotides match TRBD1. In nucleotides, the CDR3 is TGTGCCAGCAGCCCCTCAAGAGGGACAGGGGGCTACGAGCAGTACTTC. As protein: CASSPSRGTGGYEQYF.